What follows are 12 T cell receptor beta chains derived from one specimen sequenced in a study of PD-1 blockade in classical Hodgkin lymphoma. Assay used: immunoSEQ multiplex PCR; TCRdb lists only in-frame clones, some missing. The table lists fewer than 40,000 clones, 88% of them singletons, with roughly 1.2% in the top ten. Time point given: newly diagnosed, previously untreated cHL patient sample. With magnetic negative selection, CD4+ T cells were purified from PBMCs that had been thawed. What was sequenced was CD4+ T cells from blood. All receptors come from a human donor with classical Hodgkin lymphoma.

This chain connects TRBV18 to TRBJ1-1; 9 bases line up with TRBD1. Germline CDR1 KGHSH, CDR2 LQKENI. The CDR3 has 15 amino acids. Germline trimming cut 3 bases from V and 2 bases from J; bases unmatched to any gene: 4. The CDR3 DNA reads as TGTGCCAGCTCACCTGACAGGGGGGGAAACACTGAAGCTTTCTTT. Translation: CASSPDRGGNTEAFF. The variable domain in full, with the rest retrieved from reference TRBV18 and TRBJ1-1, is NAGVMQNPRHLVRRRGQEARLRCSPMKGHSHVYWYRQLPEEGLKFMVYLQKENIIDESGMPKERFSAEFPKEGPSILRIQQVVRGDSAAYFCASSPDRGGNTEAFFGQGTRLTVV.

The chain has TRBV6-1 and TRBJ2-7, with D possibly being TRBD1 (5 bases). The V end was cut by 2 bases, the J end by 5 bases, with 13 bases between. The V gene's germline CDR1 is MNHNS and CDR2 SASEGT. This CDR3 has 14 amino acids. CDR3 protein: CASSERSVTDEQYF. The CDR3 region has the DNA TGTGCCAGCAGTGAAAGGAGTGTGACAGACGAGCAGTACTTC.

The V and J genes are TRBV7-9 and TRBJ2-5; D possibly matches TRBD1 or TRBD2 (6 bases each). Per the germline V gene, CDR1 is SEHNR and CDR2 is FQNEAQ (reference sequence). V was clipped by 7 bases and J by 5 bases, with 17 bases between them. This CDR3 has 14 residues. The chain's CDR3 is CASIAGARGETQYF. CDR3 DNA sequence: TGTGCCAGCATCGCAGGGGCCCGGGGGGAGACCCAGTACTTC.

The V gene is TRBV5-1, the J gene TRBJ2-1, with 10 positions matching TRBD2. CDR3 length equals 15 residues. Germline CDR1 SGHRS, CDR2 YFSETQ. Trimming took 5 bases from V and 10 from J; bases not matched to a gene: 12. CDR3 region: CASRGLAGALKEQFF. DNA of the CDR3: TGCGCCAGCAGAGGTCTAGCGGGAGCGCTGAAAGAGCAGTTCTTC. Looking up the rest from reference TRBV5-1 and TRBJ2-1 gives the full variable domain: KAGVTQTPRYLIKTRGQQVTLSCSPISGHRSVSWYQQTPGQGLQFLFEYFSETQRNKGNFPGRFSGRQFSNSRSEMNVSTLELGDSALYLCASRGLAGALKEQFFGPGTRLTVL.

V is TRBV28 and J is TRBJ1-2, with 7 bases fitting TRBD1. The CDR3 is 19 residues long. Germline trimming cut 3 bases from V and 5 bases from J; bases unmatched to any gene: 21. Germline assignment: CDR1 MDHEN and CDR2 SYDVKM. DNA of the CDR3: TGTGCCAGCAGTTTCCGCCATGTCCCATACAGGGGTAGATGGTATGGCTACACCTTC. Amino acids: CASSFRHVPYRGRWYGYTF.

The J gene is TRBJ2-5, the V gene TRBV5-1; D unclear. Germline V gives CDR1 SGHRS, CDR2 YFSETQ. The V end was cut by 0 bases, the J end by 5 bases, with 11 bases between. The CDR3 sequence is 14 residues long. CDR3 DNA sequence: TGCGCCAGCAGCTTGGAAGGCCGGGCGGAGACCCAGTACTTC. It encodes CASSLEGRAETQYF.

The J gene is TRBJ2-3, the V gene TRBV9, with D unclear. V was pared by 3 bases and J by 3 bases, with 17 bases between. This CDR3 spans 16 amino acids. The germline V gene has CDR1 SGDLS and CDR2 YYNGEE. The CDR3 reads CASSGPGRLGTDTQYF. CDR3 bases: TGTGCCAGCAGCGGCCCCGGGCGGTTGGGAACAGATACGCAGTATTTT.

The genes are TRBV5-1 and TRBJ1-1; 7 nucleotides match TRBD1. With 6 bases clipped from V and 5 bases from J, the junction kept 7 bases outside the gene matches. The CDR3 covers 13 residues. Germline V lookup: CDR1 SGHRS, CDR2 YFSETQ. In nucleotides, the CDR3 is TGCGCCAGCACCGAGACAGGGAGGACTGAAGCTTTCTTT. Protein: CASTETGRTEAFF.

The sample holds a few counts of this clone. The chain has TRBV28 and TRBJ1-2; a possible D gene is TRBD1 (6 bases). Germline CDR1 is MDHEN and CDR2 is SYDVKM. V lost 5 bases, J lost 4 bases, and 11 bases lay in between. This CDR3 has 13 residues. The CDR3 reads CASSQDSRYGYTF. The CDR3 bases are TGTGCCAGCAGTCAGGACAGCCGCTATGGCTACACCTTC.

V gene TRBV7-3 combines with J gene TRBJ2-1; 9 nucleotides align to TRBD2. CDR1 SGHTA and CDR2 FQGTGA come from the germline V gene. V shed 1 base, J shed 6 bases, and the junction held 7 bases outside the gene matches. There are 16 residues in the CDR3. CDR3 DNA sequence: TGTGCCAGCAGCTTAAGTGGTGGTAGCGGGAGCAATGAGCAGTTCTTC. Its translation: CASSLSGGSGSNEQFF.

The chain has TRBV18 and TRBJ1-1; TRBD1 might be the D (5 bases). The V and J ends lost 1 base and 4 bases respectively, with 10 bases between them. The germline CDR1 and CDR2 sequences are KGHSH and LQKENI. There are 14 residues in the CDR3. The CDR3 DNA reads as TGTGCCAGCTCACCACGGTCACAGGCCACTGAAGCTTTCTTT. Its translation is CASSPRSQATEAFF. Full variable domain (rest looked up from reference TRBV18 and TRBJ1-1): NAGVMQNPRHLVRRRGQEARLRCSPMKGHSHVYWYRQLPEEGLKFMVYLQKENIIDESGMPKERFSAEFPKEGPSILRIQQVVRGDSAAYFCASSPRSQATEAFFGQGTRLTVV.

The V and J genes are TRBV7-8 and TRBJ1-5; D gene ambiguous. CDR1 is SGHVS, CDR2 FQNEAQ, per germline. The CDR3 is 15 residues long. Trimming took off 3 bases at V and 4 bases at J, with 13 bases between the two ends. This chain's CDR3 is CASSFNAALNQPQHF. CDR3 nucleotides: TGTGCCAGCAGCTTCAATGCGGCGCTAAATCAGCCCCAGCATTTT.